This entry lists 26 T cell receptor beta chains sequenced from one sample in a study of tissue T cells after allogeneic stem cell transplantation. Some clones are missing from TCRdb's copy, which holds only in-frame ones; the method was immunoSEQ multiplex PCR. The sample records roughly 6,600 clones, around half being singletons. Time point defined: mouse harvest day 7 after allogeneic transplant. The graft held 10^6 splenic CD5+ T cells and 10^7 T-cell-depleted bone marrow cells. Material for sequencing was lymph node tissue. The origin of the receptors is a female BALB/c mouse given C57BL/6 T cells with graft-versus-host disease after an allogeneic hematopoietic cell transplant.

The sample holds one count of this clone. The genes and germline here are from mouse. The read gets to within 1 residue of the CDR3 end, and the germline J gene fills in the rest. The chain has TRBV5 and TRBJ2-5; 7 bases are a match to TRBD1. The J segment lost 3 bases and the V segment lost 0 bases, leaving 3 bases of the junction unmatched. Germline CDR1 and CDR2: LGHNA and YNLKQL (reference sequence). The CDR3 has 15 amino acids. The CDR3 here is CASSQDWGQQDTQYF. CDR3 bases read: TGTGCCAGCAGCCAAGATTGGGGACAGCAAGACACCCAGTAC.

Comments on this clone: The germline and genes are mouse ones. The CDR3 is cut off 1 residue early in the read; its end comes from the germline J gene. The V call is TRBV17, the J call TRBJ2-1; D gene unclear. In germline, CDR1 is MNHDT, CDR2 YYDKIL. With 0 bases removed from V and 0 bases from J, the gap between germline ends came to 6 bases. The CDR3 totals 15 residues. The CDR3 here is CASSRDPINYAEQFF. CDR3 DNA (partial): TGTGCTAGCAGTAGAGACCCAATTAACTATGCTGAGCAGTTC.

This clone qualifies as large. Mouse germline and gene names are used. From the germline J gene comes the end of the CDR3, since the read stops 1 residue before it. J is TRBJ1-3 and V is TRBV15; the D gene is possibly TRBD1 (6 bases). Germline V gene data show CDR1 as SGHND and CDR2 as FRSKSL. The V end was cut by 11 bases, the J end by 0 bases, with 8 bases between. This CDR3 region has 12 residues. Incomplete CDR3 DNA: TGTGCCGGGACATTTTCTGGAAATACGCTCTAT. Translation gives CAGTFSGNTLY. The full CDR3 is CAGTFSGNTLYF.

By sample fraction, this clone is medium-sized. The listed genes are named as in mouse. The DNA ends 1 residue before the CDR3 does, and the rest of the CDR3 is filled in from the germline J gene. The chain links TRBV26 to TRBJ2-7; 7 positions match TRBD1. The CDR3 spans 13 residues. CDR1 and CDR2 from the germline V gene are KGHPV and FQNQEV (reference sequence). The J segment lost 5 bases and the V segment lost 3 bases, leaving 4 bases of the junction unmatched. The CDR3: CASSLTGVNEQYF. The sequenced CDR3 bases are TGTGCCAGCAGTCTCACAGGGGTGAATGAACAGTAC.

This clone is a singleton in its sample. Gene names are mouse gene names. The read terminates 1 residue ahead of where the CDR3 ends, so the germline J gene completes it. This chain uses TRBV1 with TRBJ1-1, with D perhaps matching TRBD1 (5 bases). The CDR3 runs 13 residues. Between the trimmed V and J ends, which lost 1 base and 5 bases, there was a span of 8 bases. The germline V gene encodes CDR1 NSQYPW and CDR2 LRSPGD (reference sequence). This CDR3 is CTCSAGDGTEVFF. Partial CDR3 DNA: TGCACCTGCAGTGCAGGGGACGGAACAGAAGTCTTC.

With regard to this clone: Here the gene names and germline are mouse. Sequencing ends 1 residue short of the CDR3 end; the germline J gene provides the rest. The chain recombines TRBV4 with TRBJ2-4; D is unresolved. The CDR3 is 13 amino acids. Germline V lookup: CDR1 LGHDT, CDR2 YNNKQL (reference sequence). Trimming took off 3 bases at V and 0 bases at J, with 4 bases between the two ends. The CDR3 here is CASSYSSQNTLYF. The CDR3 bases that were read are TGTGCCAGCAGCTATAGTAGTCAAAACACCTTGTAC. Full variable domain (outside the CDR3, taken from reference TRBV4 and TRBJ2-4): ETAVFQTPNYHVTQVGNEVSFNCKQTLGHDTMYWYKQDSKKLLKIMFSYNNKQLIVNETVPRRFSPQSSDKAHLNLRIKSVEPEDSAVYLCASSYSSQNTLYFGAGTRLSVL.

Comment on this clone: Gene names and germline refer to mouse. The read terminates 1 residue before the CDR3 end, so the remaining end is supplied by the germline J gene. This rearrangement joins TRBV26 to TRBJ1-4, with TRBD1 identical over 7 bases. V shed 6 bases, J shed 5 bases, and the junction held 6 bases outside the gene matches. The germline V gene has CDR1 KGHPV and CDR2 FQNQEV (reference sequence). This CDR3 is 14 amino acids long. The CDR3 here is CASSLGQTNERLFF. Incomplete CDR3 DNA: TGTGCCAGCAGCCTGGGACAGACGAACGAAAGATTATTT.

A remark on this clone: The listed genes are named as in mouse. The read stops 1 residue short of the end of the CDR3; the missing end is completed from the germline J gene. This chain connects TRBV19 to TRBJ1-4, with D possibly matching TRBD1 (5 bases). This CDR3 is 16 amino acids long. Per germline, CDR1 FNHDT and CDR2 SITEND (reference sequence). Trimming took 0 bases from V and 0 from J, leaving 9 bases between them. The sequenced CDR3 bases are TGTGCCAGCAGTATAGGGACAATAATTTCCAACGAAAGATTATTT. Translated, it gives CASSIGTIISNERLF. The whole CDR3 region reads CASSIGTIISNERLFF.

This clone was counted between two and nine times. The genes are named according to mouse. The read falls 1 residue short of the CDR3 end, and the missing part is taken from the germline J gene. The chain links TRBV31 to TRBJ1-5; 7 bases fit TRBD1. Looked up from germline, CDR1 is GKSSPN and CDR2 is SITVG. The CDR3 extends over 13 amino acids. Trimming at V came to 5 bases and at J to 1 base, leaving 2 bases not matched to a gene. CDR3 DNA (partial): TGTGCCTGGGCGGGACAGAACAACCAGGCTCCGCTT. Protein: CAWAGQNNQAPL. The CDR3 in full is CAWAGQNNQAPLF.

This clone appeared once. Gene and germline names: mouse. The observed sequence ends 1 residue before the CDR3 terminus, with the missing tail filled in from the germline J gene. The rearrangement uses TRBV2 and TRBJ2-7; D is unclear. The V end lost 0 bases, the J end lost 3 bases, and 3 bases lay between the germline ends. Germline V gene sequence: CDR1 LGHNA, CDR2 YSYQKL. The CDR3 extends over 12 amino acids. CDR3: CASSQEHYEQYF. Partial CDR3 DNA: TGTGCCAGCAGCCAAGAACACTATGAACAGTAC.

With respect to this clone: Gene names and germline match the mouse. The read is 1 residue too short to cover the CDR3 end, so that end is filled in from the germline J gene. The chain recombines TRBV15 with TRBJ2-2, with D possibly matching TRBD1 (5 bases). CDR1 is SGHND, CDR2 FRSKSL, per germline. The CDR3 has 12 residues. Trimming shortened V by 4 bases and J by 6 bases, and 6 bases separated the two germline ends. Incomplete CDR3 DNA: TGTGCCAGCAGTTCAGGGCCCGGGCAGCTCTAC. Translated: CASSSGPGQLY. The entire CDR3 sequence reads CASSSGPGQLYF.

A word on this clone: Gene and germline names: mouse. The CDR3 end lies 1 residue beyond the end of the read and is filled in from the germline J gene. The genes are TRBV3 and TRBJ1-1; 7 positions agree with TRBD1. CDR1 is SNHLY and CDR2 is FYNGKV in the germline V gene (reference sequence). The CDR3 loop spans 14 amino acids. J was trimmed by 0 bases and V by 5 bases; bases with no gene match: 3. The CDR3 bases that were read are TGTGCCAGCAGCCCGGGACAGTCAAACACAGAAGTCTTC. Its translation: CASSPGQSNTEVF. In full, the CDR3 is CASSPGQSNTEVFF.

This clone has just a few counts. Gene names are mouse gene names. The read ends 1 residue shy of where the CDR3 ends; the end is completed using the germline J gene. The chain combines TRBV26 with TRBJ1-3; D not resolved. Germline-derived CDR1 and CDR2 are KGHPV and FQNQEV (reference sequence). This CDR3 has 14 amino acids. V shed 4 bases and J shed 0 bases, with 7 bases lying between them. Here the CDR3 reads CASSPGNSGNTLYF. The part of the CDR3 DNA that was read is TGTGCCAGCAGTCCCGGGAATTCTGGAAATACGCTCTAT.

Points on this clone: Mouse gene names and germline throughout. The CDR3: CASSLNTLYF. Partial CDR3 DNA: TGTGCCAGCAGTCTGAACACCTTGTAC. The chain has TRBV26 and TRBJ2-4; no clear D gene. The read terminates 1 residue before the CDR3 end, so the remaining end is supplied by the germline J gene. Trimming cost V 2 bases and J 6 bases, with 0 bases left between them. The CDR3 spans 10 residues. Germline V CDR1 and CDR2: KGHPV, FQNQEV (reference sequence).

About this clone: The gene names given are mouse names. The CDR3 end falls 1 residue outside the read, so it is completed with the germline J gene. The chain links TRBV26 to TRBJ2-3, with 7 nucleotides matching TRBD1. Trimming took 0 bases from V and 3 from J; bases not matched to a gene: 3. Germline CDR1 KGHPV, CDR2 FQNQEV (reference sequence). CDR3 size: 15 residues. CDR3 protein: CASSLSIRGAETLYF. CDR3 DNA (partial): TGTGCCAGCAGTCTGTCCATCAGGGGGGCAGAAACGCTGTAT. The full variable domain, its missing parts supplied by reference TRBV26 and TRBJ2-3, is NSKVIQTPRYLVKGQGQKAKMRCIPEKGHPVVFWYQQNKNNEFKFLINFQNQEVLQQIDMTEKRFSAECPSNSPCSLEIQSSEAGDSALYLCASSLSIRGAETLYFGSGTRLTVL.

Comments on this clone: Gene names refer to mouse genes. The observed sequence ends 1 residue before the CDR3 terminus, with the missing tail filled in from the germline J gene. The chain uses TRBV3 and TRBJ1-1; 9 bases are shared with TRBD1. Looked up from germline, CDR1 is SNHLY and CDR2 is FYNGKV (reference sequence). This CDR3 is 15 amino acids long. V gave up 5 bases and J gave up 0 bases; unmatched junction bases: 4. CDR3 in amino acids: CASSPRQGANTEVFF. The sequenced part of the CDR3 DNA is TGTGCCAGCAGCCCTCGACAGGGGGCAAACACAGAAGTCTTC. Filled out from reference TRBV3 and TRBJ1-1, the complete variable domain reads GPKVLQIPSHQIIDMGQMVTLNCDPVSNHLYFYWYKQILGQQMEFLVNFYNGKVMEKSKLFKDQFSVERPDGSYFTLKIQPTALEDSAVYFCASSPRQGANTEVFFGKGTRLTVV.

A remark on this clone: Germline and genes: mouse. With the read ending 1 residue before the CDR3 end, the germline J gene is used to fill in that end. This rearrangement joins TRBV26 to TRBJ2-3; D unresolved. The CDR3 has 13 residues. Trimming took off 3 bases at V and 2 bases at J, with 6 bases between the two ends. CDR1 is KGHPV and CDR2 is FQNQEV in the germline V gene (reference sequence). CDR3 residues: CASSLQNAETLYF. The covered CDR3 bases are TGTGCCAGCAGTCTACAAAATGCAGAAACGCTGTAT.

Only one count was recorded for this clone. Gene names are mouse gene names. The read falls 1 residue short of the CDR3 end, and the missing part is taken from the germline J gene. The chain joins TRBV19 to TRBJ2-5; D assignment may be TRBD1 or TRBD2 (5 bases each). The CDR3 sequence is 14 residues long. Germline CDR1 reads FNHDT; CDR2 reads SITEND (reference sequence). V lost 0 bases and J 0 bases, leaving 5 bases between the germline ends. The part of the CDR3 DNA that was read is TGTGCCAGCAGTATAGGGGGGAACCAAGACACCCAGTAC. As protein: CASSIGGNQDTQY. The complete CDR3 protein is CASSIGGNQDTQYF.

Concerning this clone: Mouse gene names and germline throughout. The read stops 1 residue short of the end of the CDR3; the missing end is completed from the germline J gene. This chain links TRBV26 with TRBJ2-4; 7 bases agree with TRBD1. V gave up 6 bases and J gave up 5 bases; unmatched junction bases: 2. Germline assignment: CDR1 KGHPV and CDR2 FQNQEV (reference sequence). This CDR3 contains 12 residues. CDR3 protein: CASSRDRNTLYF. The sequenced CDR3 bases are TGTGCCAGCAGCCGGGACAGAAACACCTTGTAC. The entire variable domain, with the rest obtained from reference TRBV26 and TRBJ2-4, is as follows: NSKVIQTPRYLVKGQGQKAKMRCIPEKGHPVVFWYQQNKNNEFKFLINFQNQEVLQQIDMTEKRFSAECPSNSPCSLEIQSSEAGDSALYLCASSRDRNTLYFGAGTRLSVL.

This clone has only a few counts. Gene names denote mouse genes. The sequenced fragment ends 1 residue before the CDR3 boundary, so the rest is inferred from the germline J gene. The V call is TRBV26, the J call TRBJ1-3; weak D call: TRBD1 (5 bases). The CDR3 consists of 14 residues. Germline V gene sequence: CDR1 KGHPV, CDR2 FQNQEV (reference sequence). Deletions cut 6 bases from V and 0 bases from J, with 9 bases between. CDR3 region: CASSRTNSGNTLYF. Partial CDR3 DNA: TGTGCCAGCAGCCGGACAAATTCTGGAAATACGCTCTAT.

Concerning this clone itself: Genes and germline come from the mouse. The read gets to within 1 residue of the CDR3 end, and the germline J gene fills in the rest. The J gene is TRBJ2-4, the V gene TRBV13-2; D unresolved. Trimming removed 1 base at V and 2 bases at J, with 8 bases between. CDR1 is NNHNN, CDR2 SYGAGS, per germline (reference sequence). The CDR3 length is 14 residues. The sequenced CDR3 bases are TGTGCCAGCGGTGATAGGGCTTTTCAAAACACCTTGTAC. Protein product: CASGDRAFQNTLY. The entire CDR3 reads CASGDRAFQNTLYF.

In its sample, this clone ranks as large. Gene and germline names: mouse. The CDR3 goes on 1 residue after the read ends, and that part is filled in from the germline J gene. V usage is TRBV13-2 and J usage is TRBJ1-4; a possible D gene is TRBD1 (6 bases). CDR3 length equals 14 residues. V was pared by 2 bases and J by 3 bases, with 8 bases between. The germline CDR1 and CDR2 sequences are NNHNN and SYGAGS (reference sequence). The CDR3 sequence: CASGDRGTNERLFF. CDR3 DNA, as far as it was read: TGTGCCAGCGGTGACAGGGGAACCAACGAAAGATTATTT.

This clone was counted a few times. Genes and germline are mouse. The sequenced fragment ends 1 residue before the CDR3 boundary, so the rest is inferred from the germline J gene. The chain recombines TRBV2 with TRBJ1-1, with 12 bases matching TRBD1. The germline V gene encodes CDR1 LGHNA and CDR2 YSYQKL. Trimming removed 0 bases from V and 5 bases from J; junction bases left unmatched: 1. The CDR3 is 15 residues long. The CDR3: CASSQEGQGATEVFF. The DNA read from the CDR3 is TGTGCCAGCAGCCAAGAGGGACAGGGGGCGACAGAAGTCTTC. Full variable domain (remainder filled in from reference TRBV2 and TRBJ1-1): DPKIIQKPKYLVAVTGSEKILICEQYLGHNAMYWYRQSAKKPLEFMFSYSYQKLMDNQTASSRFQPQSSKKNHLDLQITALKPDDSATYFCASSQEGQGATEVFFGKGTRLTVV.

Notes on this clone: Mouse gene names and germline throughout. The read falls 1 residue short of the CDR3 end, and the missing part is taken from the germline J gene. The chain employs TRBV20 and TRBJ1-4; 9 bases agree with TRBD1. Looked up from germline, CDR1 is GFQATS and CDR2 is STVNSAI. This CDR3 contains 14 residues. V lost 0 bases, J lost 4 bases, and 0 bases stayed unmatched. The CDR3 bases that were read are TGTGGTGCTAGGGAGGGACAGGGCAACGAAAGATTATTT. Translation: CGAREGQGNERLF. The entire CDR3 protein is CGAREGQGNERLFF.

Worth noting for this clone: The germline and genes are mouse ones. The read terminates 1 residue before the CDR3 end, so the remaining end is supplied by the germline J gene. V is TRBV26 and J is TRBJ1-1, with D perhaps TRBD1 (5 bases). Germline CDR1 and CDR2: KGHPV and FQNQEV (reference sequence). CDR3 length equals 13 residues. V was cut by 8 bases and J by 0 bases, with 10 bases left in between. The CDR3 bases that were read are TGTGCCAGCCTCCGGACAACAAACACAGAAGTCTTC. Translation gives CASLRTTNTEVF. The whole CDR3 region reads CASLRTTNTEVFF.

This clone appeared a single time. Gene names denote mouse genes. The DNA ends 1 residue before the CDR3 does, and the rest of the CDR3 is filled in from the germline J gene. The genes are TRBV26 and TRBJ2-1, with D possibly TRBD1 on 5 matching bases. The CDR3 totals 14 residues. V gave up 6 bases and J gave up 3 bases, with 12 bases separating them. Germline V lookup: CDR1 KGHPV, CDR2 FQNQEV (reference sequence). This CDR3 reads CASSPDRLYAEQFF. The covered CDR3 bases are TGTGCCAGCAGCCCCGACAGACTCTATGCTGAGCAGTTC.